Shown below are 6 T cell receptor beta chains from a single sample sequenced in a study of identifying expanded T cells in peripheral blood. Some clones are missing from TCRdb's copy, which holds only in-frame ones; the method was immunoSEQ multiplex PCR. The data hold around 100,000 clones, with 85% to 90% observed a single time. The sample comprised blood. The receptors come from a person between 18 and 70 years old in good health.

Only one count was recorded for this clone. The chain links TRBV28 to TRBJ2-5, with 10 bases lining up with TRBD2. The CDR3 spans 17 residues. Germline CDR1 reads MDHEN; CDR2 reads SYDVKM. V gave up 3 bases and J gave up 5 bases; unmatched junction bases: 12. CDR3 loop: CASSFLSPGLASETQYF. CDR3 nucleotides: TGTGCCAGCAGTTTTCTTAGCCCGGGACTAGCGAGCGAGACCCAGTACTTC.

The chain joins TRBV7-9 to TRBJ2-1, with TRBD1 matching over 9 bases. After removal of 3 bases from V and 0 bases from J, the junction contained 12 bases not matched to a gene. The CDR3 runs to 19 residues. Germline-derived CDR1 and CDR2 are SEHNR and FQNEAQ (reference sequence). The CDR3 region has the DNA TGTGCCAGCAGCTTTAGGACAGGGGTTTTCCCGGGCTCCTACAATGAGCAGTTCTTC. Protein product: CASSFRTGVFPGSYNEQFF.

This chain joins TRBV7-2 and TRBJ2-4, with D possibly matching TRBD1 (6 bases). V lost 1 base, J lost 1 base, and 14 bases lay in between. Germline V lookup: CDR1 SGHTA, CDR2 FQGNSA. The CDR3 is made up of 17 amino acids. The CDR3: CASSLEMGAPAKNIQYF. Here the CDR3 DNA reads TGTGCCAGCAGCTTAGAAATGGGGGCGCCGGCCAAAAACATTCAGTACTTC.

The chain carries TRBV7-6 and TRBJ2-1; maybe TRBD1 (6 bases). The CDR3 loop spans 18 amino acids. Trimming pared 1 base from V and 2 bases from J, leaving 18 bases between. Germline lookup yields CDR1 SGHVS and CDR2 FNYEAQ. DNA of the CDR3: TGTGCCAGCAGCTTAGTCCCAACAGGGCTTAACCCCTACAATGAGCAGTTCTTC. As protein: CASSLVPTGLNPYNEQFF.

The chain combines TRBV11-2 with TRBJ1-4; D gene uncertain. The germline V gene has CDR1 SGHAT and CDR2 FQNNGV. Trimming took 6 bases from V and 4 from J, leaving 15 bases between them. The CDR3 sequence is 15 residues long. The CDR3 DNA is TGTGCCAGCAGGGGCCACGACAAGAATAATGAAAAACTGTTTTTT. Translated, it gives CASRGHDKNNEKLFF.

This chain uses TRBV4-2 with TRBJ1-1; D remains unclear. CDR1 and CDR2 from the germline V gene are LGHNA and YNFKEQ. This CDR3 spans 14 amino acids. The ends were cut back, 0 bases at V and 0 bases at J, with 5 bases in the middle. The CDR3 nucleotides are TGTGCCAGCAGCCAAGATCACGTGAACACTGAAGCTTTCTTT. Residues: CASSQDHVNTEAFF.